This TCR beta chain was identified in a study of identical twins. Using its own MiXCR run on the 5' RACE reads, TCRdb lists one record per CDR3 protein. The data hold a few hundred thousand distinct CDR3 sequences, with around 8.8% observed a single time. This clonotype was found a few times. The antigen remains unidentified. Findings and caveats of the study: Clonotypes of the beta chain that were abundant in cord blood carried fewer insertions (memory repertoires showed none).

The junction had 2 bases not matched to a gene; V was cut back by 1 base and J by 3 bases. This CDR3 region has 13 residues. Germline V gives CDR1 GTSNPN, CDR2 SVGIG (reference sequence). The sample was also linked to a second study, of yellow fever vaccine responses in identical twins. That paper states: Twins reportedly appeared to share part of their vaccine T cell response while keeping part individual.

This rearrangement joins TRBV30 to TRBJ2-7; 8 bases line up with TRBD1. The material sequenced was CD8+ T cells sorted from blood. This clonotype originated in a woman between 18 and 29 years old in good health. CDR3 loop: CAWSEDRDYEQYF. The CDR3 DNA reads TGTGCCTGGAGTGAGGACAGGGACTACGAGCAGTACTTC. The variable domain in full, with the rest retrieved from reference TRBV30 and TRBJ2-7, is SQTIHQWPATLVQPVGSPLSLECTVEGTSNPNLYWYRQAAGRGLQLLFYSVGIGQISSEVPQNLSASRPQDRQFILSSKKLLLSDSGFYLCAWSEDRDYEQYFGPGTRLTVT.